Listed here are 8 T cell receptor beta chains from one sample, sequenced in a study of T-cell reconstitution after alpha-beta-depleted transplantation in children. Preparation of the TCRbeta library involved a method that used unique molecular identifiers. A single record per CDR3 protein comes from TCRdb applying MiXCR to the PCR reads. Altogether roughly 500,000 distinct CDR3 sequences are present, around 13% being singletons, with the ten largest covering around 6%. The starting material was PBMCs from the stem cell graft donor, obtained from the stem cell graft. The receptors stem from a human donor who donated a stem cell graft to a child with combined immunodeficiency.

There are many counts of this clonotype. The chain is built from TRBV20-1 and TRBJ2-7, with unresolved D. The CDR3 is 12 amino acids. Germline V gene sequence: CDR1 DFQATT, CDR2 SNEGSKA (reference sequence). Trimming stripped 1 base from V and 7 bases from J, with 11 bases between. CDR3 in amino acids: CSARVGAREQYF. In DNA form, the CDR3 reads TGCAGTGCTAGAGTAGGAGCGAGAGAGCAGTACTTC.

Many counts were recorded for this clonotype. The chain is built from TRBV9 and TRBJ2-2, with D unresolved. V was shortened by 0 bases and J by 6 bases, with 3 bases between the two germline ends. This CDR3 is 12 amino acids long. Germline values: CDR1 SGDLS, CDR2 YYNGEE. CDR3 in DNA: TGTGCCAGCAGCGTAGATGCCGGGGAGCTGTTTTTT. Its protein is CASSVDAGELFF.

The V gene is TRBV20-1, the J gene TRBJ2-5, with TRBD2 matching 11 bases. There are 16 residues in the CDR3. The germline CDR1 and CDR2 sequences are DFQATT and SNEGSKA (reference sequence). V gave up 3 bases and J gave up 4 bases; unmatched junction bases: 10. CDR3 in DNA: TGCAGTGCTAGTAGAGCTAGCGGGAGGCAGGGAGAGACCCAGTACTTC. It codes for CSASRASGRQGETQYF.

This clonotype was observed many times. V is TRBV6-1 and J is TRBJ2-3, with D possibly being TRBD1 or TRBD2 (5 bases each). The CDR3 consists of 15 residues. Germline-derived CDR1 and CDR2 are MNHNS and SASEGT. V was shortened by 6 bases and J by 3 bases, with 16 bases between the two germline ends. The CDR3 reads CASSNSLGVTDTQYF. The CDR3 DNA is TGTGCCAGCAGCAATAGCCTGGGGGTAACAGATACGCAGTATTTT.

The chain links TRBV7-2 to TRBJ2-5; weak D call: TRBD1 (5 bases). Trimming removed 1 base from V and 0 bases from J, with 9 bases in between. The CDR3 is 15 amino acids. Germline values: CDR1 SGHTA, CDR2 FQGNSA. CDR3 DNA: TGTGCCAGCAGCTTAGATCAGGGCTACCAAGAGACCCAGTACTTC. Protein: CASSLDQGYQETQYF.

The chain recombines TRBV7-9 with TRBJ2-6, with D perhaps TRBD2 (6 bases). The CDR3 loop spans 13 amino acids. Trimming took 7 bases from V and 10 from J, leaving 14 bases between them. The germline CDR1 and CDR2 sequences are SEHNR and FQNEAQ (reference sequence). The CDR3 DNA follows: TGTGCCAGCACCCTCGGGGGTCTGAACGTCCTGACTTTC. This gives the protein CASTLGGLNVLTF.

This clonotype was seen many times. The chain links TRBV10-3 to TRBJ2-1; the D is unclear. The CDR3 has 13 amino acids. Germline V gives CDR1 ENHRY, CDR2 SYGVKD. Trimming pared 0 bases from V and 9 bases from J, leaving 9 bases between. The CDR3 loop is CAISESGGTEQFF. The CDR3 region has the DNA TGTGCCATCAGTGAGTCTGGTGGCACTGAGCAGTTCTTC.

This clonotype was recorded many times. This chain joins TRBV29-1 and TRBJ2-2; 7 nucleotides match TRBD1. The CDR3 is made up of 13 amino acids. The germline V gene encodes CDR1 SQVTM and CDR2 ANQGSEA. The ends lost 7 bases at V and 7 bases at J; junction bases unmatched: 9. For the CDR3, the DNA is TGCAGCGCATTGACAGGGTTTGGCGGGGAGCTGTTTTTT. Its translation is CSALTGFGGELFF.